One and the same sample provided the 21 T cell receptor beta chains below, sequenced in a study of identical twins. One entry per CDR3 protein, called by TCRdb with MiXCR from the 5' RACE reads. Here the sample spans around 1.7 million distinct CDR3 sequences, under 35% being singletons. The sequencing sample was made of cord blood. The receptors originated from a newborn girl in good health.

V gene TRBV2 combines with J gene TRBJ2-7; 16 positions match TRBD2. Germline V lookup: CDR1 SNHLY, CDR2 FYNNEI. The CDR3 covers 17 residues. The V gene end was trimmed by 6 bases and the J gene end by 4 bases; junction bases not matched to a gene: 9. CDR3 in DNA: TGTGCCAGCAGGGGACTAGCGGGAGGGCCCTCGATATACGAGCAGTACTTC. Translated, it gives CASRGLAGGPSIYEQYF. Together with reference TRBV2 and TRBJ2-7, the CDR3 gives the full variable domain: EPEVTQTPSHQVTQMGQEVILRCVPISNHLYFYWYRQILGQKVEFLVSFYNNEISEKSEIFDDQFSVERPDGSNFTLKIRSTKLEDSAMYFCASRGLAGGPSIYEQYFGPGTRLTVT.

This clonotype was picked up a small number of times. The chain recombines TRBV7-2 with TRBJ2-1; 8 nucleotides agree with TRBD2. Germline V gene sequence: CDR1 SGHTA, CDR2 FQGNSA. CDR3 length: 16 amino acids. V shed 1 base, J shed 3 bases, and the junction held 5 bases outside the gene matches. The CDR3 DNA follows: TGTGCCAGCAGCTTAGGCCCGGGACTAGTCTACAATGAGCAGTTCTTC. Translation: CASSLGPGLVYNEQFF. The full variable domain, in which reference TRBV7-2 and TRBJ2-1 provide the parts outside the CDR3, is GAGVSQSPSNKVTEKGKDVELRCDPISGHTALYWYRQSLGQGLEFLIYFQGNSAPDKSGLPSDRFSAERTGGSVSTLTIQRTQQEDSAVYLCASSLGPGLVYNEQFFGPGTRLTVL.

This chain links TRBV4-1 with TRBJ2-1; 8 bases map to TRBD2. This CDR3 comprises 15 residues. Germline CDR1 MGHRA, CDR2 YSYEKL. V lost 1 base, J lost 6 bases, and 5 bases stayed unmatched. The CDR3 protein is CASSQVPLAGNEQFF. CDR3 sequence (DNA): TGCGCCAGCAGCCAAGTACCGCTAGCGGGCAATGAGCAGTTCTTC.

This clonotype was found many times. The chain joins TRBV7-2 to TRBJ2-3; D is undetermined. V was clipped by 6 bases and J by 2 bases, with 3 bases between them. CDR3 length: 11 residues. The germline gives CDR1 SGHTA, CDR2 FQGNSA. The CDR3 sequence is CASSNTDTQYF. As DNA, the CDR3 is TGTGCCAGCAGTAACACAGATACGCAGTATTTT.

About this clonotype: Mismatch with germline at one junction end may stem from a read error. The chain has TRBV12-3 or TRBV12-4 and TRBJ2-3; D uncertain. The length of the CDR3 is 13 residues. Here the CDR3 DNA reads TGTGCCAGCAGTCCCTTAGGCACAGATACGCGGTATTTT. This sequence encodes CASSPLGTDTRYF.

The J gene is TRBJ2-7, the V gene TRBV19, with 9 bases aligning to TRBD1. Looked up from germline, CDR1 is LNHDA and CDR2 is SQIVND (reference sequence). V was clipped by 4 bases and J by 4 bases; unmatched bases: 11. The CDR3 covers 16 residues. The CDR3, as DNA: TGTGCCAGTAGTAGAGCAACCGGGACAGGGATATACGAGCAGTACTTC. It codes for CASSRATGTGIYEQYF.

This clonotype came up many times. Just one base apart from a much larger clone, this may be a read error. V and J are TRBV12-3 or TRBV12-4 and TRBJ2-5; weak D call: TRBD1 (5 bases). This CDR3 comprises 12 residues. The ends were cut back, 3 bases at V and 4 bases at J, with 6 bases in the middle. The CDR3 DNA reads TGTGCCAGCAGTTTCAGGGTAGAGACCCAGTACTTC. This codes for CASSFRVETQYF.

There are a few counts of this clonotype. The rearrangement links TRBV20-1 to TRBJ2-3; TRBD2 aligns across 9 bases. J gave up 5 bases and V 3 bases, and 6 bases lay outside the gene matches. Germline assignment: CDR1 DFQATT and CDR2 SNEGSKA (reference sequence). There are 14 residues in the CDR3. The CDR3 sequence is CSASLRGGLDTQYF. CDR3 sequence (DNA): TGCAGTGCTAGTTTGCGGGGGGGCTTAGATACGCAGTATTTT.

This clonotype was seen more than once but under ten times. V and J are TRBV6-5 and TRBJ2-7; D might be TRBD1 (5 bases). The germline V and J ends were trimmed by 1 base and 2 bases, with 12 bases remaining between them. CDR3 length: 15 amino acids. CDR1 MNHEY and CDR2 SVGAGI come from the germline V gene. CDR3 DNA sequence: TGTGCCAGCAGTTACTTGTCAGGGCGAACCTACGAGCAGTACTTC. Encoded protein: CASSYLSGRTYEQYF.

This clonotype has ten or more counts. The V and J genes are TRBV29-1 and TRBJ2-5; 8 nucleotides match TRBD2. CDR1 and CDR2 (germline): SQVTM, ANQGSEA. CDR3 size: 12 residues. The V and J ends lost 6 bases and 5 bases, in that order; junction bases with no gene match: 5. CDR3 in amino acids: CSVKRGSETQYF. The DNA for the CDR3 is TGCAGCGTCAAGCGGGGGTCTGAGACCCAGTACTTC.

This clonotype has just a few counts. The V and J genes are TRBV7-2 and TRBJ1-5, with a tentative D call TRBD1 (5 bases). Germline assignment: CDR1 SGHTA and CDR2 FQGNSA. Trimming removed 1 base from V and 9 bases from J, with 7 bases in between. The CDR3 totals 12 residues. CDR3 region: CASSLGGLPQHF. The CDR3 DNA sequence: TGTGCCAGCAGCTTAGGGGGACTGCCCCAGCATTTT.

This clonotype was seen a handful of times. The chain carries TRBV12-3 or TRBV12-4 and TRBJ2-3; TRBD2 aligns across 7 bases. This CDR3 spans 17 amino acids. With 3 bases clipped from V and 3 bases from J, the junction kept 12 bases outside the gene matches. CDR3 protein: CASSFRASGAGTDTQYF. CDR3 coding DNA: TGTGCCAGCAGTTTTCGGGCTAGCGGAGCAGGAACAGATACGCAGTATTTT.

This clonotype was detected only once. This may stem from a read error, because a much larger clone lies one nucleotide away. The chain joins TRBV4-2 to TRBJ2-7; 10 nucleotides agree with TRBD2. The J call may be wrong; the DNA end is better matched by TRBJ2-5. Germline V gene sequence: CDR1 LGHNA, CDR2 YNFKEQ. The CDR3 runs to 16 residues. The CDR3 DNA reads as TGTGCCAGCAGCCAAGGATCTAGCGGGGGCCAAGGGACCCAGTACTTC. The encoded protein is CASSQGSSGGQGTQYF.

In nucleotides, the CDR3 is TGTGCCAGCAGTTTCAACGGGAACACTGAAGCTTTCTTT. As protein: CASSFNGNTEAFF. The chain carries TRBV27 and TRBJ1-1; unclear D gene. The V end was cut by 3 bases, the J end by 1 base, with 6 bases between. CDR3 length equals 13 residues. Germline-derived CDR1 and CDR2 are MNHEY and SMNVEV (reference sequence).

This rearrangement joins TRBV18 to TRBJ2-1, with a tentative D call TRBD2 (6 bases). TRBJ2-7 explains the end of the DNA better; the J call may be wrong. CDR3 size: 17 residues. The V gene's germline CDR1 is KGHSH and CDR2 LQKENI. CDR3 loop: CASSPEDYPRRVNEQYF. The CDR3, as DNA: TGTGCCAGCTCACCAGAGGACTACCCAAGGAGGGTCAATGAGCAGTACTTC.

This chain connects TRBV3-1 to TRBJ2-3, with TRBD2 identical over 14 bases. Germline V gene lookup returns CDR1 LGHDT and CDR2 YNNKEL (reference sequence). The CDR3 is 18 amino acids. The trim removed 0 bases at V and 5 bases at J, leaving 7 bases unmatched. CDR3 nucleotide sequence: TGTGCCAGCAGCCAAGATCGACTAGCGGGGGGGCTTATAGATACGCAGTATTTT. Translated: CASSQDRLAGGLIDTQYF.

This clonotype was picked up a small number of times. CDR3 sequence: CASSFLGTSGSGDTQYF. The CDR3 DNA sequence: TGTGCCAGCAGTTTTTTAGGGACTAGCGGGAGTGGGGATACGCAGTATTTT. V is TRBV12-3 or TRBV12-4 and J is TRBJ2-3, with 14 bases identical to TRBD2. This CDR3 is 17 amino acids long. The V and J ends lost 3 bases and 6 bases, in that order; junction bases with no gene match: 8.

The chain has TRBV3-1 and TRBJ2-1, with D perhaps being TRBD1 or TRBD2 (5 bases each). With 5 bases removed from V and 0 bases from J, the gap between germline ends came to 11 bases. CDR1 and CDR2 from the germline V gene are LGHDT and YNNKEL (reference sequence). The CDR3 extends over 15 amino acids. This CDR3 is CASSYWGSSYNEQFF. For the CDR3, the DNA is TGTGCCAGCAGCTATTGGGGGAGCTCCTACAATGAGCAGTTCTTC.

This clonotype has more than one count but fewer than ten. The rearrangement joins TRBV5-1 to TRBJ2-3, with 9 bases identical to TRBD1. Germline V gene sequence: CDR1 SGHRS, CDR2 YFSETQ. CDR3 length: 18 residues. V shed 4 bases and J 5 bases; nucleotides not matched to a gene: 17. CDR3 amino acids: CASSKVLTGTGSKDTQYF. CDR3 bases: TGCGCCAGCAGCAAGGTCCTTACCGGGACAGGGAGTAAAGATACGCAGTATTTT.

The V call is TRBV20-1, the J call TRBJ2-3, with D possibly being TRBD1 (5 bases). This CDR3 has 14 residues. CDR1 and CDR2 from the germline V gene are DFQATT and SNEGSKA (reference sequence). Between the trimmed V and J ends, which lost 5 bases and 2 bases, there was a span of 14 bases. CDR3 protein: CSALGRAPTDTQYF. In nucleotides, the CDR3 is TGCAGTGCTTTGGGCAGGGCCCCCACAGATACGCAGTATTTT.

Note on this clonotype: One base away lies a much larger clone, so this may be a sequencing read error. V gene TRBV4-2 combines with J gene TRBJ2-5; D is undetermined. The CDR3 is 15 amino acids. Trimming removed 1 base at V and 0 bases at J, with 9 bases between. CDR1 and CDR2 (germline): LGHNA, YNFKEQ. This chain's CDR3 is CASSQGVGDQETQYF. The CDR3 coding sequence is TGTGCCAGCAGCCAAGGTGTAGGAGACCAAGAGACCCAGTACTTC.